This T cell receptor beta chain originates from a study of T-cell reconstitution after alpha-beta-depleted transplantation in children (dated by TCRdb to 2016 to 2017). Regarding the study in general: Using TCR repertoire profiling, the study followed T-cell immune reconstitution in a quantitative way in children after TCRalphabeta/CD19-depleted allogeneic hematopoietic cell transplantation.

The treatment or condition label of this sample denotes: allogeneic hematopoietic cell transplantation with graft depleted of TCRalphabeta T cells and CD19 B cells. The transplant recipients were children given TCRalphabeta/CD19-depleted allogeneic hematopoietic cell grafts. Beyond this particular receptor, the publication reports: In some patients, the high TCRbeta diversity seen at day 60 was put down to recipient T cells and intrathymic progenitors that had survived conditioning. Apparently early alphabetaT-cell count recovery about two months after transplant reportedly relied on only several hundred rapidly expanded clones derived from non-depleted graft cells. Hyperexpanded clone frequencies declined over subsequent months; after one year, T-cell counts and TCRbeta diversity were mostly attributed to newly produced T cells.

The junction shows trimming of 6 bases on V and 4 bases on J, plus 13 bases between the germline ends. Its CDR3 holds 13 amino acids, cysteine through phenylalanine. Only CDR3 DNA remains: 39 bases, in frame from the first base. The germline V gene (reference sequence) provides CDR1 DFQATT and CDR2 SNEGSKA. Libraries were prepared through PCR. TCRdb lists the instrument as Illumina HiSeq 2500. Molecular barcoding was employed in the preparation of TCR libraries, with unique molecular identifiers being used to normalize TCRbeta repertoire quantification. TCRdb reprocessed the public reads (quality trimming at Q25 with fastp, clone calling with MiXCR) and kept in-frame beta chains. A single entry per CDR3 protein holds the most common genes and DNA from its merged rows. The sample records about 830,000 distinct CDR3 sequences, under 20% of which are singletons. Approximately 5% of the sample is taken by the ten largest.

To note about this clonotype: This clone's antigen is unknown. Base qualities are not at hand, and no much larger clone is one base apart.

The V gene is TRBV20-1 and the J gene is TRBJ1-3; the D gene is not confidently resolved. The specimen comprised PBMCs, mostly from graft donor cells, sampled 360 days after TCRalphabeta/CD19-depleted stem cell transplant. The clonotype was recovered from a male patient younger than 18 who had a stem cell transplant for acute lymphoblastic leukemia, so the T cells may come from the graft donor. The encoded CDR3 is CSAPTAGGNTIYF. The base sequence is TGCAGTGCCCCGACGGCTGGCGGAAACACCATATATTTT.